This TCR beta chain was sequenced during a study of blood T cell repertoires in COVID-19. Study-level information: The analysed material was cDNA or gDNA that came from T cells, B-cell-depleted T cells, or PBMCs.

Study processing details: Estimates of nucleated cell counts were drawn from the amplification of reference gene primers. The method was immunoSEQ multiplex PCR; TCRdb's version includes in-frame clones alone and lacks a portion of them. The DNA gave D and trimming, while V, J and clone size come from that table. The table shows more than 150,000 clones, with less than 90% occurring only once. Allocation to cohorts depended on clinical history reported by the participants. The CDR3 extends over 16 amino acids. Losses at the gene ends were 5 bases for V and 3 bases for J; bases not matched to a gene: 8. Germline V gene data show CDR1 as GTSNPN and CDR2 as SVGIG (reference sequence).

The rearrangement joins TRBV30 to TRBJ2-3; 13 bases are shared with TRBD2. The clonotype was recovered from a woman aged 45-59 years who had recovered from COVID-19. The sequenced sample was PBMCs or T cells enriched from blood (not recorded which). The CDR3 coding sequence is TGTGCCTGGGACAAGACTAGCGGGAGGAGAACAGATACGCAGTATTTT. This sequence encodes CAWDKTSGRRTDTQYF.